Described below is a single TCR beta chain sequence and its context. Antigen unknown. The CDR3 sequence is 15 residues long. The V gene end was trimmed by 3 bases and the J gene end by 2 bases; junction bases not matched to a gene: 5. Germline V CDR1 and CDR2: DFQATT, SNEGSKA (reference sequence). Among the patients, none had received any treatment before thyroid surgery. TCRdb re-called the PCR reads with MiXCR. The sample gives about 7,400 clones, under 30% of which show up once; 25% to 30% is in the top ten. This specimen comes from a study of metastatic and nonmetastatic thyroid tumors. Study conclusions and caveats: It was reportedly found that TCR beta diversity was significantly higher in malignant thyroid tumors than in benign nodules, a difference seen in both blood and tumor samples.

Sequencing input: adjacent normal tissue. The sequence derives from a male donor with papillary thyroid cancer or a benign thyroid nodule (not recorded which). Some clones in this sample may be carry-over from other donors' samples. The V and J genes are TRBV20-1 and TRBJ2-5, with 11 nucleotides matching TRBD2. For the CDR3, the DNA is TGCAGTGCTAGGACTAGCGGGGATCTTCAAGAGACCCAGTACTTC. Protein product: CSARTSGDLQETQYF.